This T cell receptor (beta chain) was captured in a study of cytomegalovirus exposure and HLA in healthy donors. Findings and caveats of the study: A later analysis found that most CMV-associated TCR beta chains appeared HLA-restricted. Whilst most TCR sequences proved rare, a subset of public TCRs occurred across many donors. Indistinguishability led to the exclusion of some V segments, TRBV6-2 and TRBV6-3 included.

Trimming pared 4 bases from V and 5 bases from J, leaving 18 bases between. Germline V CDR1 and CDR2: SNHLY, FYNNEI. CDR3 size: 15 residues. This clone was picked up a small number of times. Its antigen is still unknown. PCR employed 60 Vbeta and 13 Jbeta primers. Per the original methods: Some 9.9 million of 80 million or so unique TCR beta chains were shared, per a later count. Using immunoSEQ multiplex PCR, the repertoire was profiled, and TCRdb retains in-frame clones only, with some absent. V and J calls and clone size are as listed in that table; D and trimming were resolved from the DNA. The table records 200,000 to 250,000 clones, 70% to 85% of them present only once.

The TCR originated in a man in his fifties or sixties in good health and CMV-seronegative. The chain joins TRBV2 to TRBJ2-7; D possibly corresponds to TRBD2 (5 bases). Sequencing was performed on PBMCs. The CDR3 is CASSGERTRSHEQYF. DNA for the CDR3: TGTGCCAGCAGTGGGGAGCGGACCCGCTCTCACGAGCAGTACTTC.